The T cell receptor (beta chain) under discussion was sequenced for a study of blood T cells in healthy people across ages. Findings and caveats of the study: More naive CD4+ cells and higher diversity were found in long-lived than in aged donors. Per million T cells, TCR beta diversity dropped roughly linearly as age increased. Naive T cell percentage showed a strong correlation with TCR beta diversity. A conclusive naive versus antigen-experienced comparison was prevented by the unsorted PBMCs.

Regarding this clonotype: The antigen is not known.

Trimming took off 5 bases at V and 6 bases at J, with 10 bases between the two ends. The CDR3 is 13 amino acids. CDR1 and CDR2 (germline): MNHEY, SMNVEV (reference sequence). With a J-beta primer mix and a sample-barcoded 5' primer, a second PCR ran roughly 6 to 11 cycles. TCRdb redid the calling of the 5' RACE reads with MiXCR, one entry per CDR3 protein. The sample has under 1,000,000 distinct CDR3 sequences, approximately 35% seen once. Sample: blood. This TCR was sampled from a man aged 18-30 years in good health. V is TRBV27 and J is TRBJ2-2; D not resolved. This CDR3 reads CASSQWGPGELFF. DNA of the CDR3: TGTGCCAGCAGTCAGTGGGGTCCCGGGGAGCTGTTTTTT.